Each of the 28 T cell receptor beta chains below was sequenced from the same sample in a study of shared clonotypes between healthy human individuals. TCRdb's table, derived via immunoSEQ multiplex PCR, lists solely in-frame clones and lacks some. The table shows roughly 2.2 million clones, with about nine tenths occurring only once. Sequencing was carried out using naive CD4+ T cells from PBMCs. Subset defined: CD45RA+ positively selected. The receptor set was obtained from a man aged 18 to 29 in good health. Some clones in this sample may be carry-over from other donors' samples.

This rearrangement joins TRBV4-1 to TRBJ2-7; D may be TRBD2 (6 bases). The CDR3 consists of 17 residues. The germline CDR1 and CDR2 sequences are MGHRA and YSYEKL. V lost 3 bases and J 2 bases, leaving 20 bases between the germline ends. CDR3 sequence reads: CASSQGGVLRDPYEQYF. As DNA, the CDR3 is TGCGCCAGCAGCCAGGGAGGCGTTTTGCGGGACCCCTACGAGCAGTACTTC.

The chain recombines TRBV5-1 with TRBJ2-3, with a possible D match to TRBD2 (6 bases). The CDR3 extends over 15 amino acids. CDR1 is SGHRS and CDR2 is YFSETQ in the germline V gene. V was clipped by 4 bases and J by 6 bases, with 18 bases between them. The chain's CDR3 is CASSPLAALGDTQYF. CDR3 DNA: TGCGCCAGCAGCCCGTTAGCGGCCCTGGGGGATACGCAGTATTTT.

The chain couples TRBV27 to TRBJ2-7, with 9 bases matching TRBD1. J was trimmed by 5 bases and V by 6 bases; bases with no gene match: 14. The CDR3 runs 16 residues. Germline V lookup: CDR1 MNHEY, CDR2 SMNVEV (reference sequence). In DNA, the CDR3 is TGTGCCAGCAGACCTCTGGGACAGGGATTTTTCCACGAGCAGTACTTC. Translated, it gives CASRPLGQGFFHEQYF.

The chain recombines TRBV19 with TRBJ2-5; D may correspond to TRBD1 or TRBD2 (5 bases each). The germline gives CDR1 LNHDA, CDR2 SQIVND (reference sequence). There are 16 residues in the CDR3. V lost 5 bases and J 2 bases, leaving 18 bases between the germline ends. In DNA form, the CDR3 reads TGTGCCAGTAGTGGGGGTGGCCGAGGGCCTCAAGAGACCCAGTACTTC. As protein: CASSGGGRGPQETQYF.

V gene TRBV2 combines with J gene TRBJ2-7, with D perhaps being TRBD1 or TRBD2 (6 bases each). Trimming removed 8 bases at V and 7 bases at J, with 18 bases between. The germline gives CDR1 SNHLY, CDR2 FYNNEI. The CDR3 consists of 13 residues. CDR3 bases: TGTGCCAGCGGAGGGCAGGGGCCAGGGGAGCAGTACTTC. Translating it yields CASGGQGPGEQYF. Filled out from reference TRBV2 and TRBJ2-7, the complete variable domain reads EPEVTQTPSHQVTQMGQEVILRCVPISNHLYFYWYRQILGQKVEFLVSFYNNEISEKSEIFDDQFSVERPDGSNFTLKIRSTKLEDSAMYFCASGGQGPGEQYFGPGTRLTVT.

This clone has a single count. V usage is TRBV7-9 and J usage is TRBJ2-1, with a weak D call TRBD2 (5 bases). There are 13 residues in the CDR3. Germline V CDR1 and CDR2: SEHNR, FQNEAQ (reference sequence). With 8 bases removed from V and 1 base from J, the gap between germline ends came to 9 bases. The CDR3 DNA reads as TGTGCCAGCCCTCAGCGGTCCTACAATGAGCAGTTCTTC. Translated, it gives CASPQRSYNEQFF.

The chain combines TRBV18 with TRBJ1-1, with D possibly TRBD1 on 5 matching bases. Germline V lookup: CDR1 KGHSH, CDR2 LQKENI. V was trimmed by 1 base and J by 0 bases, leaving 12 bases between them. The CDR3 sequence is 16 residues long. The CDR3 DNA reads TGTGCCAGCTCACCACTTACAGGAAATATGAACACTGAAGCTTTCTTT. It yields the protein CASSPLTGNMNTEAFF.

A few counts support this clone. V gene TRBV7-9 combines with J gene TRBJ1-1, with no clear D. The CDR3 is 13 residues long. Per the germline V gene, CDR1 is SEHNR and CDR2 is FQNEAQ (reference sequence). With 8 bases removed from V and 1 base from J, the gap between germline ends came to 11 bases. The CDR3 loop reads CASGHETNTEAFF. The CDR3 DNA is TGTGCCAGCGGGCATGAGACGAACACTGAAGCTTTCTTT.

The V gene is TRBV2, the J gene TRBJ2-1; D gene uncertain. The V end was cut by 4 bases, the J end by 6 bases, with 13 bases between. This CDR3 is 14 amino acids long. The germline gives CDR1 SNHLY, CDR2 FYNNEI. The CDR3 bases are TGTGCCAGCAGTGGTTTGGCGGTCAGCAATGAGCAGTTCTTC. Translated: CASSGLAVSNEQFF.

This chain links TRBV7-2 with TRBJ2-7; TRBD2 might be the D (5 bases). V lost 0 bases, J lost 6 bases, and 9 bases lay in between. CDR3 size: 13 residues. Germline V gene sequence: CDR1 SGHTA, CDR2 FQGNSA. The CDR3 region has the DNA TGTGCCAGCAGCTTAGCTAGGGAGCGCGAGCAGTACTTC. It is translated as CASSLAREREQYF.

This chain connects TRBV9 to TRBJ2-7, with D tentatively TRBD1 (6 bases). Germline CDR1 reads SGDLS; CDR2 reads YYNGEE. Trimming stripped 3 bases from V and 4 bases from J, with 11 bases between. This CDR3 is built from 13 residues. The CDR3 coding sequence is TGTGCCAGCAGCGAGGGGGTCAGATACGAGCAGTACTTC. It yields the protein CASSEGVRYEQYF.

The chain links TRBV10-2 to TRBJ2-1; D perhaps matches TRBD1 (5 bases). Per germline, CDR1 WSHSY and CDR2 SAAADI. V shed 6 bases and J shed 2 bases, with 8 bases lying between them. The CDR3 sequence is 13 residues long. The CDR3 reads CASSAGTYNEQFF. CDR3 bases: TGCGCCAGCAGCGCAGGGACCTACAATGAGCAGTTCTTC.

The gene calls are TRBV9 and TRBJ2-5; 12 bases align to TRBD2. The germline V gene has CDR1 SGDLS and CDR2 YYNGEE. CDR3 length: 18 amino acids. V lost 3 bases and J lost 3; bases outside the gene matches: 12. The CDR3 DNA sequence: TGTGCCAGCAGCGCGCACCCGCCGGCTAGCGGGAGGGAAGAGACCCAGTACTTC. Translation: CASSAHPPASGREETQYF.

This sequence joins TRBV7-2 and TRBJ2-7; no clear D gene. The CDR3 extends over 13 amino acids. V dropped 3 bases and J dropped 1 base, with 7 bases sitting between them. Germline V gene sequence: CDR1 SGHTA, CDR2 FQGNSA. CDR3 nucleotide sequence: TGTGCCAGCAGCTTTGACCCATCCTACGAGCAGTACTTC. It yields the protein CASSFDPSYEQYF.

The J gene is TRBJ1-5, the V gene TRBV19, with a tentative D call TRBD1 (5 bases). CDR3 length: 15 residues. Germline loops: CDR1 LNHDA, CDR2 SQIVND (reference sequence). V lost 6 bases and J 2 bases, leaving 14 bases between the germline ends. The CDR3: CASRSGQHGNQPQHF. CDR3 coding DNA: TGTGCCAGTAGATCGGGGCAGCATGGCAATCAGCCCCAGCATTTT.

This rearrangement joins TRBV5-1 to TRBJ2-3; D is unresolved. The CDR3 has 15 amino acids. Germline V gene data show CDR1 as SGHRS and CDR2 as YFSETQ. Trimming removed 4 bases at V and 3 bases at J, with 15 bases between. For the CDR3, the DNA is TGCGCCAGCAGCCTTAAGGACCCATGGACAGATACGCAGTATTTT. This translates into CASSLKDPWTDTQYF.

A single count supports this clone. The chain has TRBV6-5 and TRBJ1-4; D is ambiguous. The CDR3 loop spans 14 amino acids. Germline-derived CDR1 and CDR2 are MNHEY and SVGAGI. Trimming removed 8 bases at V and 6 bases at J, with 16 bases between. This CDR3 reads CASSIQRWDEKLFF. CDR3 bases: TGTGCCAGCTCTATACAGCGGTGGGATGAAAAACTGTTTTTT.

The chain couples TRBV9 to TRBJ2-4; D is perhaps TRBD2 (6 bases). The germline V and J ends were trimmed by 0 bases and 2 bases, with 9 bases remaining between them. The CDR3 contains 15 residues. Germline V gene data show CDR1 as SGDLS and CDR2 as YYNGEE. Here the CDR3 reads CASSVEGGTKNIQYF. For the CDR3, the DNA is TGTGCCAGCAGCGTAGAAGGCGGGACCAAAAACATTCAGTACTTC. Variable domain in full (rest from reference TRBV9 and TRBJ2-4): DSGVTQTPKHLITATGQRVTLRCSPRSGDLSVYWYQQSLDQGLQFLIQYYNGEERAKGNILERFSAQQFPDLHSELNLSSLELGDSALYFCASSVEGGTKNIQYFGAGTRLSVL.

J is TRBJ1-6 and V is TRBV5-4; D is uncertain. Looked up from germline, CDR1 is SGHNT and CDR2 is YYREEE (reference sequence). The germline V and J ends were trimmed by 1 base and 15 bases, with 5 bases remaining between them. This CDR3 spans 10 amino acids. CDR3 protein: CASSLSILHF. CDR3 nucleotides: TGTGCCAGCAGCTTGTCAATCCTCCACTTT.

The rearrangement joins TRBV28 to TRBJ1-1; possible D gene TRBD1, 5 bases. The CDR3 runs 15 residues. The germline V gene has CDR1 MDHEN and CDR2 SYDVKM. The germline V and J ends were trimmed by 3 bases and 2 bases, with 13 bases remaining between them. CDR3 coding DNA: TGTGCCAGCAGTTTGACCGGGACGGTCAACACTGAAGCTTTCTTT. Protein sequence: CASSLTGTVNTEAFF. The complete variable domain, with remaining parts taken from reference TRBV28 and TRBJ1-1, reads DVKVTQSSRYLVKRTGEKVFLECVQDMDHENMFWYRQDPGLGLRLIYFSYDVKMKEKGDIPEGYSVSREKKERFSLILESASTNQTSMYLCASSLTGTVNTEAFFGQGTRLTVV.

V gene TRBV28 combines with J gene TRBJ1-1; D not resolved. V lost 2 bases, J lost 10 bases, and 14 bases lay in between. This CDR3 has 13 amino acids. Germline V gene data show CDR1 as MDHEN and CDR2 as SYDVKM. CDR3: CASSLVLAGRAFF. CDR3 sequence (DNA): TGTGCCAGCAGTTTAGTCCTAGCGGGGAGAGCTTTCTTT. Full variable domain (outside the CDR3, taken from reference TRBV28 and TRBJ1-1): DVKVTQSSRYLVKRTGEKVFLECVQDMDHENMFWYRQDPGLGLRLIYFSYDVKMKEKGDIPEGYSVSREKKERFSLILESASTNQTSMYLCASSLVLAGRAFFGQGTRLTVV.

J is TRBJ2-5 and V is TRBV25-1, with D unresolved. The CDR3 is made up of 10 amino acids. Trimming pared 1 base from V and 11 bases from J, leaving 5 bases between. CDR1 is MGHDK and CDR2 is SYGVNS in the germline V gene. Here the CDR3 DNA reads TGTGCCAGCAGTGAATGGGGACAGTACTTC. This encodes CASSEWGQYF.

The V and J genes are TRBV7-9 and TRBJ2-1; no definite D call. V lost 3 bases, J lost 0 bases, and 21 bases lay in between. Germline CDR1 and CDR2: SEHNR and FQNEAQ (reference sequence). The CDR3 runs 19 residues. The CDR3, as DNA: TGTGCCAGCAGCTTCCCAGCTTGGGAACTGATTCCCTCCTACAATGAGCAGTTCTTC. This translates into CASSFPAWELIPSYNEQFF.

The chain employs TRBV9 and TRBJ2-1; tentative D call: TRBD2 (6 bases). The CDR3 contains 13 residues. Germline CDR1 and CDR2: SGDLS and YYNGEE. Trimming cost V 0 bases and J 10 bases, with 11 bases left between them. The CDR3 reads CASSVGGLWEQFF. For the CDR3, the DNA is TGTGCCAGCAGCGTAGGGGGACTTTGGGAGCAGTTCTTC.

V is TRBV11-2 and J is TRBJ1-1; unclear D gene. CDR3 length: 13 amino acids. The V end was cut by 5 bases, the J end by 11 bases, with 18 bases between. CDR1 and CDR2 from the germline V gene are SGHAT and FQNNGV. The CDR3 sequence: CASSTRAPADAFF. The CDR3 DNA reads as TGTGCCAGCAGCACCCGGGCCCCCGCGGACGCTTTCTTT.

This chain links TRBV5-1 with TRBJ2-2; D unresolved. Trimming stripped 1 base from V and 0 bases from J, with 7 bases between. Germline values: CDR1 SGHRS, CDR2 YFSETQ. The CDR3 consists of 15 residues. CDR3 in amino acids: CASSLRQANTGELFF. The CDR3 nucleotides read TGCGCCAGCAGCTTGCGCCAGGCGAACACCGGGGAGCTGTTTTTT.

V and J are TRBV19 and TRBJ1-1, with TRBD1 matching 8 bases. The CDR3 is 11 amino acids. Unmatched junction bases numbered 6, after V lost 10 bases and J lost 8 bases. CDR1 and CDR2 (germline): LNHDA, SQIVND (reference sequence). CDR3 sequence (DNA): TGTGCCATACGACAGGGGAACGAAGCTTTCTTT. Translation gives CAIRQGNEAFF.

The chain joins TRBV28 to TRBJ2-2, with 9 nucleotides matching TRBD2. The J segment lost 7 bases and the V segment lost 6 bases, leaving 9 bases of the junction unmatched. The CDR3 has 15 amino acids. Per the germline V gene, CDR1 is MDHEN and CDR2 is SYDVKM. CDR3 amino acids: CASRRREGRGGELFF. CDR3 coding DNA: TGTGCCAGCAGACGGCGGGAGGGCCGTGGCGGGGAGCTGTTTTTT.